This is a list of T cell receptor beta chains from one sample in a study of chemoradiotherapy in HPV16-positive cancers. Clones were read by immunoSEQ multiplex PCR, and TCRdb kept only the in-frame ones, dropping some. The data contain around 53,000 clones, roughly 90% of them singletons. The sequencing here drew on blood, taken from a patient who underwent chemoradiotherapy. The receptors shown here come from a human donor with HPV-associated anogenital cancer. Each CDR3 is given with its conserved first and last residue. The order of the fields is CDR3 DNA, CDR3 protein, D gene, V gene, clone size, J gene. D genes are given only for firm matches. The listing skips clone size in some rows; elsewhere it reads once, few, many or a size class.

TGTGCCAGCAGCTTACTGGGTCTTCAAAATGGCGGCTACACCTTC	CASSLLGLQNGGYTF	-	TRBV7-9	-	TRBJ1-2
TGTGCCAGCAGCTCCGGGACAGGGGGCACCGGGGAGCTGTTTTTT	CASSSGTGGTGELFF	TRBD1	TRBV6-1	-	TRBJ2-2
TGTGCCACCTCGACAGGGGGCGACTATGGCTACACCTTC	CATSTGGDYGYTF	TRBD1	TRBV6-6	-	TRBJ1-2
TGTGCCACCAGCAGAGCTAGGGAGACCCAGTACTTC	CATSRARETQYF	-	TRBV15	-	TRBJ2-5
TGTGCCAGCAGCGTAGCGTTTTGGGTGGGCACAGATACGCAGTATTTT	CASSVAFWVGTDTQYF	-	TRBV9	-	TRBJ2-3
TGTGCCAGCAGTGAATCGGGAAAGAACACTGAAGCTTTCTTT	CASSESGKNTEAFF	-	TRBV25-1	-	TRBJ1-1
TGTGCCAGCAGTCCCCAGGCGGGAAGAAAGTACTTC	CASSPQAGRKYF	-	TRBV27	-	TRBJ2-7
TGTGCCAGTTCGGACAGGGGCTACAATGAGCAGTTCTTC	CASSDRGYNEQFF	TRBD1	TRBV19	-	TRBJ2-1
TGCGCCAGCAGCGGGACAGTGGCAGATACGCAGTATTTT	CASSGTVADTQYF	TRBD1	TRBV10-1	-	TRBJ2-3
TGCAGCGTCCGGACAGGGTCCTCCTCGTATGGCTACACCTTC	CSVRTGSSSYGYTF	TRBD1	TRBV29-1	-	TRBJ1-2
TGTGCCGGCAATACAGGGGTCGGCACCGGGGAGCTGTTTTTT	CAGNTGVGTGELFF	TRBD1	TRBV19	few	TRBJ2-2
TGCGCCAGCAGCTTGGCAGTAGATTCGGGGGAGACCCAGTACTTC	CASSLAVDSGETQYF	-	TRBV5-1	-	TRBJ2-5
TGTGCCAGTAGTATGCCAGGGGGCAACACCGGGGAGCTGTTTTTT	CASSMPGGNTGELFF	TRBD1	TRBV19	-	TRBJ2-2
TGCGCCAGCACCTCGGAAGGGGCCGGCTACACCTTC	CASTSEGAGYTF	-	TRBV5-1	-	TRBJ1-2